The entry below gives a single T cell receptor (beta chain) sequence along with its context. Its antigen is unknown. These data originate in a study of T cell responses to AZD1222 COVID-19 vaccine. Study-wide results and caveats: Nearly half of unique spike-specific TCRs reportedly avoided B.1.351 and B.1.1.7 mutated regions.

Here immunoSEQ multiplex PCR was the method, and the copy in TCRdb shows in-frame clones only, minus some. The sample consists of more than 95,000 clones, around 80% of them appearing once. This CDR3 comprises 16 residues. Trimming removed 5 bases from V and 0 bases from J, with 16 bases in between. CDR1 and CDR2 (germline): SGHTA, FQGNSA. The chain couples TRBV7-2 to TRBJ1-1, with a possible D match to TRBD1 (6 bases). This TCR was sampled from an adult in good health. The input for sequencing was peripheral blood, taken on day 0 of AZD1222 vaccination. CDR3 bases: TGTGCCAGCAGCAACGTCGGGGGGGGCATGAACACTGAAGCTTTCTTT. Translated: CASSNVGGGMNTEAFF.